The sequence of this T cell receptor (beta chain) was determined in a study of blood T cells in healthy people across ages. Study findings and constraints: Older age went with lower TCR beta diversity per million T cells, in a roughly linear way.

In its sample, this clonotype was seen a few times. Antigen: not known. A second PCR, run for roughly 6 to 11 cycles, used a sample-barcoded 5' primer plus a J-beta primer mix. TCRdb independently ran MiXCR on the 5' RACE reads; one entry per CDR3 protein. This table holds about 640,000 distinct CDR3 sequences, 45% to 65% found once. Looked up from germline, CDR1 is DFQATT and CDR2 is SNEGSKA (reference sequence). Germline trimming cut 6 bases from V and 10 bases from J; bases unmatched to any gene: 9. This CDR3 spans 12 amino acids. This chain joins TRBV20-1 and TRBJ1-2; 9 bases align to TRBD1. This TCR came from a man in his sixties in good health. Input material: blood. CDR3 nucleotide sequence: TGCAGTGCCTTGGGGACAGGGCCCGCCTACACCTTC. Its translation is CSALGTGPAYTF.